Sequencing of this T cell receptor beta chain was carried out in a study of cytomegalovirus exposure and HLA in healthy donors. Across the study: Later, an analysis reported that the 120 or so validation repertoires had used the same platform as the roughly 660 first-cohort repertoires. Study-level results: For most TCR sequences rarity was the rule, although some public TCRs occurred in many donors. In vitro data verified a few CMV-associated chains as specific for CMV antigens. Later, an analysis found that TCR clusters from the first cohort tended to co-occur in the roughly 120 validation repertoires.

This clone has just a few counts. What it binds is not known. Trimming pared 4 bases from V and 2 bases from J, leaving 12 bases between. The germline V gene has CDR1 ENHRY and CDR2 SYGVKD. The CDR3 totals 15 residues. Data came from immunoSEQ multiplex PCR; TCRdb stores just in-frame clones and leaves some out. This sample has tens of thousands of clones, with over 90% found just once. The sequenced sample was PBMCs. The receptor comes from a woman aged 18-29 years in good health and CMV-seronegative. The chain joins TRBV10-3 to TRBJ1-3; D not certain. CDR3 region: CAISGWAWPGNTIYF. The CDR3 DNA reads as TGTGCCATCAGTGGATGGGCCTGGCCTGGAAACACCATATATTTT.